This T cell receptor beta chain was sequenced for a study of cytomegalovirus exposure and HLA in healthy donors. Study results and limitations: Cytomegalovirus association was listed for 164 TCR beta chains. Reports credit the classifier with highly specific, highly sensitive diagnosis of cytomegalovirus status. Confirmation was obtained in vitro that three CMV-associated chains are specific for CMV antigens. According to a subsequent analysis, TCR clusters from the first cohort were inclined to appear together in the roughly 120 validation repertoires.

The CDR3 contains 15 residues. Germline CDR1 MDHEN, CDR2 SYDVKM. Trimming took off 6 bases at V and 0 bases at J, with 15 bases between the two ends. The repertoire was sequenced with immunoSEQ multiplex PCR; TCRdb's copy has only in-frame clones and lacks some. This table holds approximately 200,000 clones, about 90% found once. With regard to this clone: The antigen is not known.

The sample taken for sequencing was PBMCs. This rearrangement joins TRBV28 to TRBJ2-7; D is possibly TRBD1 (5 bases). The TCR comes from a woman between 18 and 29 years old in good health and CMV-seronegative. The DNA for the CDR3 is TGTGCCAGCAGCCCTTCAGGGCTTAGCTCCTACGAGCAGTACTTC. This translates into CASSPSGLSSYEQYF.